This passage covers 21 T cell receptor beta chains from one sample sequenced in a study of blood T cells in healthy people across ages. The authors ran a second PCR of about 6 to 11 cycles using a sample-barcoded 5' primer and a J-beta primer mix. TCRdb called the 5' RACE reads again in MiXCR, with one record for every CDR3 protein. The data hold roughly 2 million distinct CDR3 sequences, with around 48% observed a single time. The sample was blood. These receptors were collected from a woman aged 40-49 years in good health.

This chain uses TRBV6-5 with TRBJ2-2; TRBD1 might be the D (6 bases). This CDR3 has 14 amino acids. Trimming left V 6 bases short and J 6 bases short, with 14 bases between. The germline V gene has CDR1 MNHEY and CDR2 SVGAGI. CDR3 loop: CASRQQGRAGELFF. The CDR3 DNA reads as TGTGCCAGCAGGCAACAGGGTAGGGCCGGGGAGCTGTTTTTT.

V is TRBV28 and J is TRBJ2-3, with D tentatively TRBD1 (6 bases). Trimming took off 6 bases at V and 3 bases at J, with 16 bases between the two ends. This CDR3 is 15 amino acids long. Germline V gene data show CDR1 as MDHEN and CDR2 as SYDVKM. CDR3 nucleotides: TGTGCCAGCAGAAGGGACACCACCGGGACAGATACGCAGTATTTT. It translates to CASRRDTTGTDTQYF.

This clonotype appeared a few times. The CDR3 DNA is TGTGCCAGCAGCTTAGTACCGACAGGGGCCAAAAACATTCAGTACTTC. The encoded protein is CASSLVPTGAKNIQYF. The V and J genes are TRBV7-2 and TRBJ2-4, with TRBD1 identical over 7 bases. The CDR3 covers 16 residues. The V and J ends lost 1 base and 1 base, in that order; junction bases with no gene match: 4. From germline, CDR1 is SGHTA and CDR2 FQGNSA.

CDR3 nucleotides: TGTGCCAGCAGCCCTAAGGGACAGGGGACCTACAATGAGCAGTTCTTC. It translates to CASSPKGQGTYNEQFF. The rearrangement uses TRBV11-3 and TRBJ2-1, with 10 bases identical to TRBD1. There are 16 residues in the CDR3. J was trimmed by 2 bases and V by 5 bases; bases with no gene match: 6. CDR1 and CDR2 from the germline V gene are SGHNT and YENEEA. Full variable domain (rest looked up from reference TRBV11-3 and TRBJ2-1): EAGVVQSPRYKIIEKKQPVAFWCNPISGHNTLYWYLQNLGQGPELLIRYENEEAVDDSQLPKDRFSAERLKGVDSTLKIQPAELGDSAVYLCASSPKGQGTYNEQFFGPGTRLTVL.

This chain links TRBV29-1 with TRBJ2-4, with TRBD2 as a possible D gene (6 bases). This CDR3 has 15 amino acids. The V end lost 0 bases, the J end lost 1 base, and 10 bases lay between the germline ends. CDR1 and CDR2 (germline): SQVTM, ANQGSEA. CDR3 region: CSVEDQEGAKNIQYF. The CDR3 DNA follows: TGCAGCGTTGAAGATCAGGAGGGGGCCAAAAACATTCAGTACTTC.

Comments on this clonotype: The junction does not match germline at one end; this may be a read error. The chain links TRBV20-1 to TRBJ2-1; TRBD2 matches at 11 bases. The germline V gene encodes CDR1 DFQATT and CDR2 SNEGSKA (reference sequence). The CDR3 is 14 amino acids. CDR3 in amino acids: CSASPSGGTNEQFF. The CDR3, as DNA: TGCAGCGCTAGTCCTAGCGGGGGGACTAATGAGCAGTTCTTC.

The CDR3 here is CASSLLPPRRAAARVAYTPQYF. CDR3 DNA sequence: TGTGCCAGCAGTTTGCTGCCGCCCCGCCGAGCAGCGGCAAGGGTGGCTTATACTCCGCAGTATTTT. J is TRBJ2-3 and V is TRBV27, with D possibly matching TRBD2 (5 bases). The germline gives CDR1 MNHEY, CDR2 SMNVEV (reference sequence). The CDR3 runs 22 residues. Trimming shortened V by 3 bases and J by 10 bases, and 41 bases separated the two germline ends.

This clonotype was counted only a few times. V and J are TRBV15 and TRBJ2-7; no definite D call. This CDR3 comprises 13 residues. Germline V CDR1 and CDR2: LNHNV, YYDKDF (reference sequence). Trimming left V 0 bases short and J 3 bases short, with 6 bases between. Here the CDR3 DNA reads TGTGCCACCAGCAGAGATACCGTCTACGAGCAGTACTTC. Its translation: CATSRDTVYEQYF.

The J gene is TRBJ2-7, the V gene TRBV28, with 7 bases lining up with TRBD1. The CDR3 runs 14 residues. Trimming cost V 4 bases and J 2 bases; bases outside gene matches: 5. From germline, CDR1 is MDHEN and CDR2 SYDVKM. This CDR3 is CASSYGTDTYEQYF. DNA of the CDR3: TGTGCCAGCAGTTACGGGACAGATACCTACGAGCAGTACTTC.

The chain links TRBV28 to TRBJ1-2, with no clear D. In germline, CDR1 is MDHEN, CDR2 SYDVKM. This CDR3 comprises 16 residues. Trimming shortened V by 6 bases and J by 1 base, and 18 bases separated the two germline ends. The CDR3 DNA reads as TGTGCCAGCAGCTACCACGGCAGCAACTTTAACTATGGCTACACCTTC. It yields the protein CASSYHGSNFNYGYTF.

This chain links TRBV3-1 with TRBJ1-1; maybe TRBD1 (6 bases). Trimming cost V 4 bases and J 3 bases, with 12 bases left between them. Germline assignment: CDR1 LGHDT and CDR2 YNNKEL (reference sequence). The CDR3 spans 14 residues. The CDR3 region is CASSLGTLHTEAFF. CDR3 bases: TGTGCCAGCAGCCTCGGGACATTACACACTGAAGCTTTCTTT.

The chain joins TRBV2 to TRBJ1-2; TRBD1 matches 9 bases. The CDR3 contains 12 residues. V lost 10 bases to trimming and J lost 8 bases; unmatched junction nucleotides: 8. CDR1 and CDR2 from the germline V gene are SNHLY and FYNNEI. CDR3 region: CATSQGAKGYTF. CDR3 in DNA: TGTGCCACTTCACAGGGGGCCAAAGGCTACACCTTC.

CDR3 amino acids: CASKGTSPRNEQFF. CDR3 sequence (DNA): TGTGCCAGTAAAGGGACTAGCCCTAGAAATGAGCAGTTCTTC. The chain employs TRBV19 and TRBJ2-1; TRBD2 matches 9 bases. The CDR3 runs 14 residues. Germline CDR1 reads LNHDA; CDR2 reads SQIVND (reference sequence). Trimming at V came to 7 bases and at J to 7 bases, leaving 8 bases not matched to a gene.

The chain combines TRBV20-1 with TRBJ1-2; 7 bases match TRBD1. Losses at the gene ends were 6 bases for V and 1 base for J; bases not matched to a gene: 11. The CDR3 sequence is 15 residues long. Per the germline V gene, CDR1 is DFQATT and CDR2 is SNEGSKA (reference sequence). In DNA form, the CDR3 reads TGCAGTGCCAGTGAGGCCCCAGGGGGTAACTATGGCTACACCTTC. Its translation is CSASEAPGGNYGYTF.

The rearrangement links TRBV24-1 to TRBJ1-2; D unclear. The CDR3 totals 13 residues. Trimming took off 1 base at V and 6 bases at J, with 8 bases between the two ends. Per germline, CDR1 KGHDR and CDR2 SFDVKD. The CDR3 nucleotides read TGTGCCACCAGTGATTTTAAAGGGAATGGCTACACCTTC. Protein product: CATSDFKGNGYTF.

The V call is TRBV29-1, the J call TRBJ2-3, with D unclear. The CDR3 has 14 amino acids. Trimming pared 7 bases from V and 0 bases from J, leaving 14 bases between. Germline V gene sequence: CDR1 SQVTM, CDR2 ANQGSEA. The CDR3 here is CSEGNRGSTDTQYF. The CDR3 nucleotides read TGCAGCGAGGGAAACCGTGGGAGCACAGATACGCAGTATTTT.

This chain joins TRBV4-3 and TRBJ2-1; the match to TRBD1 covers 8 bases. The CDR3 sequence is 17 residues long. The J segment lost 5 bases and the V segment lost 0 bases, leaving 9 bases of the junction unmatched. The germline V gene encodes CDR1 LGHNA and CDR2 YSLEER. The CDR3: CASSQDHQGAPHNEQFF. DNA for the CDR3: TGCGCCAGCAGCCAAGATCATCAGGGGGCGCCCCACAATGAGCAGTTCTTC.

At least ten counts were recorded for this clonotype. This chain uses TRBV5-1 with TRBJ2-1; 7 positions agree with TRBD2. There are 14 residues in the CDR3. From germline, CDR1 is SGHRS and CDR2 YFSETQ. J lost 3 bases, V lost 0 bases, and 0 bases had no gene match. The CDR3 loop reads CASSLGTSYNEQFF. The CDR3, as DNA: TGCGCCAGCAGCTTGGGGACTAGCTACAATGAGCAGTTCTTC.

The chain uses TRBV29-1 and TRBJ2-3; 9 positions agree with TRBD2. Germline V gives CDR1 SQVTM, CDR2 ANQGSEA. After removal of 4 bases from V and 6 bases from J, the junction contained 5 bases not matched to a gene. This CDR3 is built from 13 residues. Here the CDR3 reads CSVARRGGDTQYF. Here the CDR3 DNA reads TGCAGCGTTGCCCGGCGGGGGGGGGATACGCAGTATTTT.

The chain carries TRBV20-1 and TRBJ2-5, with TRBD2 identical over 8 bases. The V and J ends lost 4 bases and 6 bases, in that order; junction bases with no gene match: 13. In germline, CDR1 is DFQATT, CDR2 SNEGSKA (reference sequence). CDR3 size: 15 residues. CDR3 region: CSAILIAGFLQTQYF. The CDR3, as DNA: TGCAGTGCTATCCTAATAGCGGGGTTCTTACAGACCCAGTACTTC.

CDR3 amino acids: CAGATLAKNIQFF. The CDR3 DNA follows: TGTGCCGGCGCTACACTAGCCAAAAACATTCAGTTCTTC. V is TRBV7-9 and J is TRBJ2-4, with D maybe TRBD2 (6 bases). The closer fit of TRBJ2-1 to the DNA end suggests the J call may be wrong. In germline, CDR1 is SEHNR, CDR2 FQNEAQ (reference sequence). CDR3 length: 13 residues.